The 2 T cell receptor beta chains listed next were all sequenced from one sample in a study of T cell changes during pregnancy in multiple sclerosis. Sequenced by immunoSEQ multiplex PCR; TCRdb stores in-frame clones only, minus some. Of about 28,000 clones detected, approximately 92% appear once; the ten largest clones hold 0.8%. Sequencing used CD4+ T cells from peripheral blood mononuclear cells, obtained in the second trimester of pregnancy. The receptors were gathered from a female donor with multiple sclerosis, enrolled in a pregnancy study.

This clone was counted a single time. V is TRBV5-5 and J is TRBJ2-5; a weak D match, TRBD2 (5 bases). In germline, CDR1 is SGHKS, CDR2 YYEKEE (reference sequence). This CDR3 contains 14 residues. Deletions cut 1 base from V and 7 bases from J, with 14 bases between. The CDR3 DNA reads as TGTGCCAGCAGCTTGCCCGGGGTCCCGGGGACCCAGTACTTC. Protein product: CASSLPGVPGTQYF.

The chain links TRBV11-2 to TRBJ2-3; the match to TRBD2 covers 7 bases. The germline gives CDR1 SGHAT, CDR2 FQNNGV. Trimming took 3 bases from V and 5 from J; bases not matched to a gene: 8. The CDR3 covers 15 residues. The CDR3 region has the DNA TGTGCCAGCAGCTTTCTTAGCGGGCCAGGAGATACGCAGTATTTT. Protein product: CASSFLSGPGDTQYF.